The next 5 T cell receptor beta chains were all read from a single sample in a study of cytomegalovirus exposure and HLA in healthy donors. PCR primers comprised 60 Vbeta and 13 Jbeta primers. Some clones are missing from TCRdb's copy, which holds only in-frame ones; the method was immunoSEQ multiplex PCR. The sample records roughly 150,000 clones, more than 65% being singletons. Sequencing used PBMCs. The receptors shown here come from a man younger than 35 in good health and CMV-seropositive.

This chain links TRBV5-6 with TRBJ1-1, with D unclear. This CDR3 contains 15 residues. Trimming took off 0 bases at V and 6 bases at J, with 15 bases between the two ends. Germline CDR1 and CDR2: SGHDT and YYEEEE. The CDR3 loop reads CASSLARSLYPEAFF. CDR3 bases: TGTGCCAGCAGCTTGGCTAGGTCTCTATATCCTGAAGCTTTCTTT.

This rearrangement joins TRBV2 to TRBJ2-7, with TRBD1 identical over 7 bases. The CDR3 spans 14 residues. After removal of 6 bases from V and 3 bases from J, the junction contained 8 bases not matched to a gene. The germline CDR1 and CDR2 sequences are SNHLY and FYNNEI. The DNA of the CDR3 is TGTGCCAGCAGACTACAGGGGACAAACTACGAGCAGTACTTC. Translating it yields CASRLQGTNYEQYF.

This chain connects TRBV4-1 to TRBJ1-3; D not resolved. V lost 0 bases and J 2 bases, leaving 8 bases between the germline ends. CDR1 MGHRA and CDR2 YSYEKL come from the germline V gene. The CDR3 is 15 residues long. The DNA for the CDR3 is TGCGCCAGCAGCCAAGAGTCCCCTCCTGGAAACACCATATATTTT. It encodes CASSQESPPGNTIYF.

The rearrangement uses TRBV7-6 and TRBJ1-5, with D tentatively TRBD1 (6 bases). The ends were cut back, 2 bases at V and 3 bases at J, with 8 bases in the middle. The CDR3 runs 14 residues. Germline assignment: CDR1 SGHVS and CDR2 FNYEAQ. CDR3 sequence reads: CASSLTGTNQPQHF. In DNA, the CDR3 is TGTGCCAGCAGCTTAACAGGGACCAATCAGCCCCAGCATTTT.

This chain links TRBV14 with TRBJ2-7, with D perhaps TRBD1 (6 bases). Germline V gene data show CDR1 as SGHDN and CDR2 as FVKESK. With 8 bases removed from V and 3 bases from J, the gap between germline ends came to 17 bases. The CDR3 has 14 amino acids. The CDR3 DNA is TGTGCCAGCCAACCGGACAGCTCGAACTACGAGCAGTACTTC. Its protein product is CASQPDSSNYEQYF.